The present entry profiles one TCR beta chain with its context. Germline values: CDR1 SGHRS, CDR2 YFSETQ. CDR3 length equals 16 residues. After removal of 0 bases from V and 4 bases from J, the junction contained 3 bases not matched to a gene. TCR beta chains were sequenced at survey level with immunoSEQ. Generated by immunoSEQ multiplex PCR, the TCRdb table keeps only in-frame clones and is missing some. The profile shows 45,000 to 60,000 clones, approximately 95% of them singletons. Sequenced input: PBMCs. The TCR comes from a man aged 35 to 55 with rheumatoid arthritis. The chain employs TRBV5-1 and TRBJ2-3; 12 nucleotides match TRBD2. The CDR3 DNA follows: TGCGCCAGCAGCTTGGAGACTAGCGGGAGCCCAGATACGCAGTATTTT. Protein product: CASSLETSGSPDTQYF.